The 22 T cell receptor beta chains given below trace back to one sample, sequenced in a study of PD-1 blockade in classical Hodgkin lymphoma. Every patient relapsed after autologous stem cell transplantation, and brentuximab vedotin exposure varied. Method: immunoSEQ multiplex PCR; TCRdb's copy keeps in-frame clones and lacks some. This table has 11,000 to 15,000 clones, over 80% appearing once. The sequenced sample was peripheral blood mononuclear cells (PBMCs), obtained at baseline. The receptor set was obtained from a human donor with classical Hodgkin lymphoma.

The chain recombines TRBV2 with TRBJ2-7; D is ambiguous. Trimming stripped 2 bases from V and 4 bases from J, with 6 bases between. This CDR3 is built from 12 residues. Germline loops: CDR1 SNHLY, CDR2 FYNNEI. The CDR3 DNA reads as TGTGCCAGCAGTGAAATGGCTTACGAGCAGTACTTC. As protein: CASSEMAYEQYF.

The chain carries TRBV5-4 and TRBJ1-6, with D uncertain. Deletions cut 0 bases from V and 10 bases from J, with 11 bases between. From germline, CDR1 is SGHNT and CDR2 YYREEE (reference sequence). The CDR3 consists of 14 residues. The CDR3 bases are TGTGCCAGCAGCTTGGGGAGGGAAGGCTCACCCCTCCACTTT. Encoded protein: CASSLGREGSPLHF. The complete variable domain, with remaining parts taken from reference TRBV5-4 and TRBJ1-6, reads ETGVTQSPTHLIKTRGQQVTLRCSSQSGHNTVSWYQQALGQGPQFIFQYYREEENGRGNFPPRFSGLQFPNYSSELNVNALELDDSALYLCASSLGREGSPLHFGNGTRLTVT.

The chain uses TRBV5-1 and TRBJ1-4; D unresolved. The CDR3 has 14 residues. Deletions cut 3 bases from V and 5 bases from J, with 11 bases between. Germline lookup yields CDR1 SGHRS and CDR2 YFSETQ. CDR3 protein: CASSSLPENEKLFF. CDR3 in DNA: TGCGCCAGCAGCTCCTTACCAGAGAATGAAAAACTGTTTTTT. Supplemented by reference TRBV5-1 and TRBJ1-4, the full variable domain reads KAGVTQTPRYLIKTRGQQVTLSCSPISGHRSVSWYQQTPGQGLQFLFEYFSETQRNKGNFPGRFSGRQFSNSRSEMNVSTLELGDSALYLCASSSLPENEKLFFGSGTQLSVL.

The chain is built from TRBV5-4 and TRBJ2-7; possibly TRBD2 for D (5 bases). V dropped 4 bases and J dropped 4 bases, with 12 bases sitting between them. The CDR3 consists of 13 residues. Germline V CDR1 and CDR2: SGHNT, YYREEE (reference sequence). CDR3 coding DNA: TGTGCCAGCAGCGAATCGGACTCGTACGAGCAGTACTTC. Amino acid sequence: CASSESDSYEQYF.

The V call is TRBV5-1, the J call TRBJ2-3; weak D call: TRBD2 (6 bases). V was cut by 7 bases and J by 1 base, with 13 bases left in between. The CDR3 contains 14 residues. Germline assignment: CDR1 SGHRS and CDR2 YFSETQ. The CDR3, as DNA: TGCGCCAGCCACCGGGACTCCCGCACAGATACGCAGTATTTT. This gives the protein CASHRDSRTDTQYF.

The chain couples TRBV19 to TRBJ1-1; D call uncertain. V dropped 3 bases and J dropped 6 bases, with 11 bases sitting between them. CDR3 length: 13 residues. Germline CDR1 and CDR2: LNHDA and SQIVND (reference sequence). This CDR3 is CASSMSGMAEAFF. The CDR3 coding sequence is TGTGCCAGTAGTATGTCAGGAATGGCTGAAGCTTTCTTT.

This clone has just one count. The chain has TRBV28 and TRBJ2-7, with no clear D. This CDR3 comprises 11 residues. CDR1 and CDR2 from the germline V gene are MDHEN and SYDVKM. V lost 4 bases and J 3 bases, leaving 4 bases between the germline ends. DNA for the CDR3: TGTGCCAGCAGTTACCTCTACGAGCAGTACTTC. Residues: CASSYLYEQYF.

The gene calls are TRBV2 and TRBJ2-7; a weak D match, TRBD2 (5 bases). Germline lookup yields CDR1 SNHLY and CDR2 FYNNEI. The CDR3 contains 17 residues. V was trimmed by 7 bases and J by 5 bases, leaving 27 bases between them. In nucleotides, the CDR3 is TGTGCCAGCAACAACCCCCGAGGAATTTCGGGGATGGACGAGCAGTACTTC. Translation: CASNNPRGISGMDEQYF. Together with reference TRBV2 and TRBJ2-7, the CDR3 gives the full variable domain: EPEVTQTPSHQVTQMGQEVILRCVPISNHLYFYWYRQILGQKVEFLVSFYNNEISEKSEIFDDQFSVERPDGSNFTLKIRSTKLEDSAMYFCASNNPRGISGMDEQYFGPGTRLTVT.

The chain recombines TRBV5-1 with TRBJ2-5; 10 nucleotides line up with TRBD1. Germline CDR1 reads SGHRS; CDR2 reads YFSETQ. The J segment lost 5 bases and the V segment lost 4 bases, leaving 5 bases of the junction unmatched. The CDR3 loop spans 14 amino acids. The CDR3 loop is CASSPGTGVETQYF. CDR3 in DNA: TGCGCCAGCAGCCCCGGGACAGGGGTCGAGACCCAGTACTTC.

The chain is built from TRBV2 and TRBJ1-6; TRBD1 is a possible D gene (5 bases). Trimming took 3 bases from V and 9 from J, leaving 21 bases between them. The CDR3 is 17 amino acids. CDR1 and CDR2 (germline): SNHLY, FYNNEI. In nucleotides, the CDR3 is TGTGCCAGCAGTGACCCTTGGTATAGGGGCGAGGGTTCACCCCTCCACTTT. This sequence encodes CASSDPWYRGEGSPLHF.

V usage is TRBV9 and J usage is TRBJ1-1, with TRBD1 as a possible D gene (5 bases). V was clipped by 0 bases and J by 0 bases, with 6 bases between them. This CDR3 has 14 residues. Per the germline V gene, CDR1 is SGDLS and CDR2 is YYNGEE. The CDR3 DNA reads TGTGCCAGCAGCGTAGAAGGGGTGAACACTGAAGCTTTCTTT. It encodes CASSVEGVNTEAFF.

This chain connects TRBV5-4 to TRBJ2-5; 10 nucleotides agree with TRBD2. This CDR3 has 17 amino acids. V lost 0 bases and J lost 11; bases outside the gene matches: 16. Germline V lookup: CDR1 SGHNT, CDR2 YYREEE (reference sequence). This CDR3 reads CASSLGETTSGRREQYF. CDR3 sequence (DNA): TGTGCCAGCAGCTTGGGGGAGACGACTAGCGGGCGAAGGGAGCAGTACTTC.

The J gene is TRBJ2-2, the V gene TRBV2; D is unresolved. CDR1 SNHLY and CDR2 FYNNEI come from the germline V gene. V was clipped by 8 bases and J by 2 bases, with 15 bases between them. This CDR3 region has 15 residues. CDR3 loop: CASALLLINTGELFF. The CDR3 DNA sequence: TGTGCCAGCGCCCTTCTACTTATCAACACCGGGGAGCTGTTTTTT. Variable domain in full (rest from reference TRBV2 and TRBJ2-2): EPEVTQTPSHQVTQMGQEVILRCVPISNHLYFYWYRQILGQKVEFLVSFYNNEISEKSEIFDDQFSVERPDGSNFTLKIRSTKLEDSAMYFCASALLLINTGELFFGEGSRLTVL.

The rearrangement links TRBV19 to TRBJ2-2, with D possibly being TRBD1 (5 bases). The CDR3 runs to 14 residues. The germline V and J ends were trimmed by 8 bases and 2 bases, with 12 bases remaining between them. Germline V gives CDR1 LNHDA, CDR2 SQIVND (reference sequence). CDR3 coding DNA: TGTGCCAGTCTAGGGGCAGATAACACCGGGGAGCTGTTTTTT. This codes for CASLGADNTGELFF.

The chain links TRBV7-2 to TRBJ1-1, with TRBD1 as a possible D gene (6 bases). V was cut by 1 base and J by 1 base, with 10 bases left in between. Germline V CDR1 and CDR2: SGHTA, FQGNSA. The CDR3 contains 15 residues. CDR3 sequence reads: CASSLVLGANTEAFF. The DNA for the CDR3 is TGTGCCAGCAGCTTAGTGTTGGGGGCGAACACTGAAGCTTTCTTT. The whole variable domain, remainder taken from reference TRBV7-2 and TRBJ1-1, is GAGVSQSPSNKVTEKGKDVELRCDPISGHTALYWYRQSLGQGLEFLIYFQGNSAPDKSGLPSDRFSAERTGGSVSTLTIQRTQQEDSAVYLCASSLVLGANTEAFFGQGTRLTVV.

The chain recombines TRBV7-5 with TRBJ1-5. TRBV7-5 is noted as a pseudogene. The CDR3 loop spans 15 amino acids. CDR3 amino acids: CVRSLARYSNQPQHF. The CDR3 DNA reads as TGTGTCAGAAGCTTAGCAAGATATAGCAATCAGCCCCAGCATTTT.

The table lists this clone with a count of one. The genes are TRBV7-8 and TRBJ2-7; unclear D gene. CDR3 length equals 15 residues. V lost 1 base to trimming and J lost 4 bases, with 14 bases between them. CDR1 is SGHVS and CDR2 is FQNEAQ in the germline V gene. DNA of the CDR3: TGTGCCAGCAGCTTAGAATCCAGTATCACGTACGAGCAGTACTTC. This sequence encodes CASSLESSITYEQYF.

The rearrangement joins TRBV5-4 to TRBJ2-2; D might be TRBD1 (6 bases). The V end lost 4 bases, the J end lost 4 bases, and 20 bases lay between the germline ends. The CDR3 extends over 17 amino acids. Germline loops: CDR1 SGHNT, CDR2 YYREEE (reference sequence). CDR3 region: CASSPLRGRGSTGELFF. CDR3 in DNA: TGTGCCAGCAGCCCCCTCCGGGGCAGGGGAAGCACCGGGGAGCTGTTTTTT.

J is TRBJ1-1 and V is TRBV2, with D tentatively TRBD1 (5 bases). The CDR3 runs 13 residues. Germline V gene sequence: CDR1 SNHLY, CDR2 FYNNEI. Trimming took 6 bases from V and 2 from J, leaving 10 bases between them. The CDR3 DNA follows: TGTGCCAGCAGGGCAGGGCATAACACTGAAGCTTTCTTT. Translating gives CASRAGHNTEAFF.

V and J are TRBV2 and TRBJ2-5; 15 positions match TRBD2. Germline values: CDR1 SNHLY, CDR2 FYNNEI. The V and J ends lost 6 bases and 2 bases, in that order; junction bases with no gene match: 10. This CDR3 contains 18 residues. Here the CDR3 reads CASRVGTSGGTNQETQYF. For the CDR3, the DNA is TGTGCCAGCAGGGTCGGGACTAGCGGGGGGACAAATCAAGAGACCCAGTACTTC.

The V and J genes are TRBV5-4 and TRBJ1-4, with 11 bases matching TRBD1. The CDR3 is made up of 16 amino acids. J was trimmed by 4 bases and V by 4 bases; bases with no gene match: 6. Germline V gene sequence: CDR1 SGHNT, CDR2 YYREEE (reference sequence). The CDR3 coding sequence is TGTGCCAGCAGCCCCGGGACAGGGGGGATTAATGAAAAACTGTTTTTT. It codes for CASSPGTGGINEKLFF.

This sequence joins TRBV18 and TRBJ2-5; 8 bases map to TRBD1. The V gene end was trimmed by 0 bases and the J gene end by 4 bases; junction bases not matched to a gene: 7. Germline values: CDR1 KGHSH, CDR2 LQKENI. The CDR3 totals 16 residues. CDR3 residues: CASSPPLRTGRETQYF. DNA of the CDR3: TGTGCCAGCTCACCACCTTTGAGGACAGGGCGAGAGACCCAGTACTTC.